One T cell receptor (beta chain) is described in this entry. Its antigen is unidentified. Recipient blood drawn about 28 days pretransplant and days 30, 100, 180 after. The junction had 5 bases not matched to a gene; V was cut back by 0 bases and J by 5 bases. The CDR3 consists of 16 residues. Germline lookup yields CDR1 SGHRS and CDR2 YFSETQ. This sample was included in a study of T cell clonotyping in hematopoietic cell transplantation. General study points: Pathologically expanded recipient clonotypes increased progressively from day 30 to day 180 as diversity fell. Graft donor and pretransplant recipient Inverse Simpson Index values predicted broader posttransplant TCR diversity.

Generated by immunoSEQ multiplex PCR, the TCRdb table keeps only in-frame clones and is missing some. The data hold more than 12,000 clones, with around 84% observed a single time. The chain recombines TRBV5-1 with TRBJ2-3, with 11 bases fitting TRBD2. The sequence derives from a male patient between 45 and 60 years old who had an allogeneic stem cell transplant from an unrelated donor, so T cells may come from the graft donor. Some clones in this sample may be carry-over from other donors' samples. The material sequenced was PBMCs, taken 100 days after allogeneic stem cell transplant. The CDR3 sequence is CASSLGVLAGGDTQYF. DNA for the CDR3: TGCGCCAGCAGCTTGGGGGTTCTAGCGGGGGGAGATACGCAGTATTTT.